These 32 T cell receptor beta chains came from one sample sequenced in a study of human T cells and chemical hapten exposure. TCRdb re-analysed the RACE reads in MiXCR, keeping a single row per CDR3 protein. This sample has around 300,000 distinct CDR3 sequences, with 7.5% to 8% found just once. Noted time point: pre-sensitization, week 0. The treatment denotes: therapeutic diphenylcyclopropenone sensitization with weekly scalp DPC. The starting material was whole blood, obtained in connection with sensitization to the hapten diphenylcyclopropenone (DPC). These receptors were obtained from a man between 18 and 35 years old with alopecia areata. Some clones in this sample may be carry-over from other donors' samples.

This clonotype was picked up a small number of times. The rearrangement joins TRBV5-1 to TRBJ1-1; 7 nucleotides line up with TRBD1. V shed 0 bases, J shed 11 bases, and the junction held 4 bases outside the gene matches. Germline V CDR1 and CDR2: SGHRS, YFSETQ. The CDR3 runs to 12 residues. Written as DNA, the CDR3 is TGCGCCAGCAGCTTGGAGGGACAGCAGGCTTTCTTT. The encoded protein is CASSLEGQQAFF.

This clonotype was recorded a few times. V is TRBV6-6 and J is TRBJ2-7; possible D gene TRBD2, 6 bases. Germline V CDR1 and CDR2: MNHNY, SVGAGI (reference sequence). This CDR3 has 13 residues. V gave up 5 bases and J gave up 6 bases, with 14 bases separating them. CDR3 sequence: CASSPGTWGEQYV. The CDR3 DNA follows: TGTGCCAGCAGTCCTGGGACTTGGGGCGAGCAGTACGTC.

This clonotype occurred many times. CDR3 amino acids: CASTEQGGYYGYTF. In DNA form, the CDR3 reads TGTGCCAGCACCGAACAGGGAGGTTACTATGGCTACACCTTC. The chain carries TRBV7-2 and TRBJ1-2; TRBD1 might be the D (6 bases). CDR1 and CDR2 (germline): SGHTA, FQGNSA. CDR3 size: 14 residues. Trimming took 7 bases from V and 3 from J, leaving 15 bases between them.

The table lists this clonotype with a few counts. The chain carries TRBV7-9 and TRBJ2-7, with a tentative D call TRBD1 (6 bases). V was shortened by 7 bases and J by 1 base, with 11 bases between the two germline ends. CDR3 size: 13 residues. Germline V gene lookup returns CDR1 SEHNR and CDR2 FQNEAQ (reference sequence). The CDR3 DNA is TGTGCCAGCACCCGGACAGAATCCTACGAGCAGTACGTC. Protein: CASTRTESYEQYV.

V is TRBV20-1 and J is TRBJ2-4, with 7 bases lining up with TRBD2. The CDR3 spans 12 residues. J lost 8 bases, V lost 5 bases, and 6 bases had no gene match. Germline V lookup: CDR1 DFQATT, CDR2 SNEGSKA (reference sequence). The CDR3 DNA sequence: TGCAGTGCTGAGGGAGGGACGGACATTCAGTACTTC. The encoded protein is CSAEGGTDIQYF.

The table lists this clonotype with a few counts. V and J are TRBV20-1 and TRBJ1-1, with D hard to call. Germline V gene sequence: CDR1 DFQATT, CDR2 SNEGSKA (reference sequence). CDR3 length: 14 amino acids. Between the trimmed V and J ends, which lost 0 bases and 5 bases, there was a span of 13 bases. The CDR3: CSAREIHGLTEAFF. The CDR3 DNA is TGCAGTGCTAGAGAAATACACGGTCTAACTGAAGCTTTCTTT.

This clonotype has just a few counts. This chain links TRBV20-1 with TRBJ2-7, with D possibly matching TRBD2 (6 bases). V was cut by 1 base and J by 4 bases, with 14 bases left in between. The CDR3 is made up of 14 amino acids. Germline lookup yields CDR1 DFQATT and CDR2 SNEGSKA (reference sequence). The CDR3 DNA follows: TGCAGTGCTAGAGGTACGGGAGTCTCGTACGAGCAGTACTTC. It specifies CSARGTGVSYEQYF.

The V gene is TRBV20-1, the J gene TRBJ1-5; D gene ambiguous. This CDR3 spans 13 amino acids. The germline V and J ends were trimmed by 1 base and 5 bases, with 9 bases remaining between them. The germline V gene has CDR1 DFQATT and CDR2 SNEGSKA (reference sequence). CDR3: CSARGTEDQPQHF. The CDR3 coding sequence is TGCAGTGCTAGAGGGACGGAGGATCAGCCCCAGCATTTT.

This clonotype was detected ten times or more. V is TRBV4-2 and J is TRBJ1-6; D may be TRBD1 (5 bases). The CDR3 totals 19 residues. Trimming pared 0 bases from V and 15 bases from J, leaving 30 bases between. From germline, CDR1 is LGHNA and CDR2 YNFKEQ. The CDR3 loop reads CASSQDMVRLPGEQVRLHF. CDR3 sequence (DNA): TGTGCCAGCAGCCAAGACATGGTCCGGCTTCCAGGCGAACAGGTTCGCCTCCACTTT.

This clonotype was seen many times. This chain uses TRBV21-1 with TRBJ1-1. TRBV21-1 constitutes a pseudogene. The CDR3 is made up of 13 amino acids. The CDR3, as DNA: TGTGCCAGCAGCTTCATTGGGAACACTGAAGCTTTCTTT. This sequence encodes CASSFIGNTEAFF.

This clonotype was detected many times. The chain carries TRBV28 and TRBJ1-1, with 8 bases matching TRBD1. This CDR3 has 15 amino acids. Looked up from germline, CDR1 is MDHEN and CDR2 is SYDVKM. After removal of 5 bases from V and 8 bases from J, the junction contained 13 bases not matched to a gene. In DNA form, the CDR3 reads TGTGCCAGCAGTCCAGGCGGACAGGGTATTATGGAAGCTTTCTTT. Translating it yields CASSPGGQGIMEAFF. The complete variable domain, with remaining parts taken from reference TRBV28 and TRBJ1-1, reads DVKVTQSSRYLVKRTGEKVFLECVQDMDHENMFWYRQDPGLGLRLIYFSYDVKMKEKGDIPEGYSVSREKKERFSLILESASTNQTSMYLCASSPGGQGIMEAFFGQGTRLTVV.

This clonotype was detected ten times or more. The chain carries TRBV3-1 and TRBJ2-1, with 7 bases lining up with TRBD1. Germline-derived CDR1 and CDR2 are LGHDT and YNNKEL (reference sequence). V shed 3 bases and J 8 bases; nucleotides not matched to a gene: 7. The CDR3 is made up of 14 amino acids. The CDR3 nucleotides read TGTGCCAGCAGCCAGCCGACAGGGCAGGATGAGCAGTTCTTC. Translation: CASSQPTGQDEQFF.

In its sample, this clonotype was seen a few times. The V and J genes are TRBV20-1 and TRBJ2-3; D may be TRBD1 or TRBD2 (5 bases each). Germline CDR1 reads DFQATT; CDR2 reads SNEGSKA (reference sequence). Trimming stripped 0 bases from V and 9 bases from J, with 10 bases between. This CDR3 is 12 amino acids long. The CDR3 spells CSARESRETQYF. In nucleotides, the CDR3 is TGCAGTGCTAGAGAGAGCAGGGAGACGCAGTATTTT.

The chain couples TRBV6-5 to TRBJ2-1; 9 nucleotides align to TRBD2. CDR3 length: 17 amino acids. Germline CDR1 is MNHEY and CDR2 is SVGAGI. V lost 3 bases, J lost 5 bases, and 11 bases stayed unmatched. CDR3 protein: CASSYRTSSGADNEQFF. CDR3 in DNA: TGTGCCAGCAGTTATCGGACGTCTAGCGGGGCAGACAATGAGCAGTTCTTC.

The rearrangement uses TRBV5-1 and TRBJ1-4; 8 nucleotides line up with TRBD1. The CDR3 sequence is 16 residues long. CDR1 is SGHRS and CDR2 is YFSETQ in the germline V gene. The trim removed 4 bases at V and 0 bases at J, leaving 5 bases unmatched. CDR3 nucleotide sequence: TGCGCCAGCAGCCCGACGGACAGGGCAACTAATGAAAAACTGTTTTTT. Residues: CASSPTDRATNEKLFF. Full variable domain (outside the CDR3, taken from reference TRBV5-1 and TRBJ1-4): KAGVTQTPRYLIKTRGQQVTLSCSPISGHRSVSWYQQTPGQGLQFLFEYFSETQRNKGNFPGRFSGRQFSNSRSEMNVSTLELGDSALYLCASSPTDRATNEKLFFGSGTQLSVL.

This clonotype was counted a few times. Relative to the germline gene, one junction end is altered; a read error may explain this. V gene TRBV14 combines with J gene TRBJ2-7; D might be TRBD1 (5 bases). Germline CDR1 reads SGHDN; CDR2 reads FVKESK. The CDR3 sequence is 10 residues long. The CDR3 nucleotides read TGTGCCAGCAGCCAAGCCAGACAGATTTTC. Translated, it gives CASSQARQIF. The complete variable domain, with remaining parts taken from reference TRBV14 and TRBJ2-7, reads EAGVTQFPSHSVIEKGQTVTLRCDPISGHDNLYWYRRVMGKEIKFLLHFVKESKQDESGMPNNRFLAERTGGTYSTLKVQPAELEDSGVYFCASSQARQIFGPGTRLTVT.

The V call is TRBV7-2, the J call TRBJ1-2, with D maybe TRBD1 (5 bases). Germline loops: CDR1 SGHTA, CDR2 FQGNSA. Trimming took 4 bases from V and 5 from J, leaving 20 bases between them. The CDR3 length is 16 residues. CDR3 nucleotides: TGTGCCAGCAGCTCTCAGCCGGGGCCAAATAATTATGGCTACACCTTC. Translation: CASSSQPGPNNYGYTF.

CDR3 sequence reads: CASSELRTGRQKTQYF. CDR3 sequence (DNA): TGTGCCAGCAGTGAGTTGCGGACAGGGAGGCAGAAGACCCAGTACTTC. V and J are TRBV12-3 or TRBV12-4 and TRBJ2-5, with TRBD1 identical over 8 bases. The CDR3 totals 16 residues. After removal of 5 bases from V and 6 bases from J, the junction contained 14 bases not matched to a gene.

V is TRBV3-1 and J is TRBJ2-3; no reliable D call. V was shortened by 3 bases and J by 0 bases, with 25 bases between the two germline ends. CDR3 length equals 20 residues. Germline CDR1 and CDR2: LGHDT and YNNKEL (reference sequence). This CDR3 reads CASSQYPLGTRARSTDTQYF. CDR3 in DNA: TGTGCCAGCAGCCAGTACCCTCTAGGTACTCGGGCAAGAAGCACAGATACGCAGTATTTT.

V is TRBV4-3 and J is TRBJ1-2; D not certain. The CDR3 covers 14 residues. From germline, CDR1 is LGHNA and CDR2 YSLEER. Trimming took off 0 bases at V and 6 bases at J, with 11 bases between the two ends. The CDR3: CASSQEVRNNGYTF. For the CDR3, the DNA is TGCGCCAGCAGCCAAGAAGTGCGGAATAATGGCTACACCTTC.

CDR3 region: CASSPKVTASNQPQHF. The CDR3 region has the DNA TGTGCCAGCAGTCCAAAGGTCACGGCTAGCAATCAGCCCCAGCATTTT. The rearrangement joins TRBV12-3 or TRBV12-4 to TRBJ1-5, with no clear D. The CDR3 consists of 16 residues. V lost 5 bases to trimming and J lost 0 bases, with 14 bases between them.

This clonotype has a handful of counts. The chain joins TRBV7-3 to TRBJ1-1; unclear D gene. The germline gives CDR1 SGHTA, CDR2 FQGTGA. The V gene lost 4 bases and the J gene lost 7 bases, with 10 bases spanning the gap. The CDR3 totals 12 residues. DNA for the CDR3: TGTGCCAGCAGCTCCGCCCGGTTTGAAGCTTTCTTT. Translation: CASSSARFEAFF.

This clonotype was observed at least ten times. The gene calls are TRBV5-1 and TRBJ1-2; 8 bases line up with TRBD1. V dropped 4 bases and J dropped 7; count of bases not matched to a gene: 9. The CDR3 totals 14 residues. Germline V CDR1 and CDR2: SGHRS, YFSETQ. The CDR3 nucleotides are TGCGCCAGCAGCGCCGACAGGGGCGCAGGTGGCTACACCTTC. This codes for CASSADRGAGGYTF.

The chain carries TRBV7-9 and TRBJ1-1; the D is unclear. Germline V gene lookup returns CDR1 SEHNR and CDR2 FQNEAQ (reference sequence). The CDR3 contains 13 residues. Trimming left V 2 bases short and J 9 bases short, with 13 bases between. CDR3 sequence (DNA): TGTGCCAGCAGCTTATCCCCCCAGGTAAAAGCTTTCTTT. As protein: CASSLSPQVKAFF.

The chain recombines TRBV12-3 or TRBV12-4 with TRBJ1-1; D not certain. CDR3 size: 13 residues. V lost 6 bases to trimming and J lost 0 bases, with 8 bases between them. This CDR3 reads CASRARVNTEAFF. The CDR3 DNA reads as TGTGCCAGCAGAGCGAGGGTGAACACTGAAGCTTTCTTT.

On this clonotype: A much larger clone differs by one base, so this may be a read error. This CDR3 is missing its conserved last phenylalanine or tryptophan, likely due to a read error. CDR3 sequence (DNA): TGCGCCAGCAGCTTGGTGTACGGAAGCACAGATACGCAGTATTTA. Its protein is CASSLVYGSTDTQYL. This rearrangement joins TRBV5-1 to TRBJ2-3, with D unclear. Germline CDR1 is SGHRS and CDR2 is YFSETQ. The CDR3 runs 15 residues. Between the trimmed V and J ends, which lost 0 bases and 0 bases, there was a span of 8 bases.

The V gene is TRBV12-3 or TRBV12-4, the J gene TRBJ2-7; D might be TRBD2 (5 bases). CDR3 size: 13 residues. V lost 3 bases, J lost 2 bases, and 8 bases lay in between. The CDR3 DNA is TGTGCCAGCAGTTTTGTCGGGACCTACGAGCAGTACTTC. This gives the protein CASSFVGTYEQYF.

On this clonotype itself: Since a much larger clone is just one base distant, this may be a read error. This chain joins TRBV20-1 and TRBJ1-5; D call uncertain. Germline V gene lookup returns CDR1 DFQATT and CDR2 SNEGSKA (reference sequence). V lost 7 bases and J lost 3, with 13 bases in between. This CDR3 spans 13 amino acids. The CDR3, as DNA: TGCAGTGTCCAAACACGGACCAATCAGCCCCAGCATTTT. Its protein is CSVQTRTNQPQHF.

In this sample, this clonotype turned up many times. V gene TRBV7-3 combines with J gene TRBJ1-1; a possible D gene is TRBD1 (5 bases). The CDR3 consists of 14 residues. Germline V gene data show CDR1 as SGHTA and CDR2 as FQGTGA. V shed 0 bases and J shed 4 bases, with 9 bases lying between them. CDR3 protein: CASSLTGEGTEAFF. For the CDR3, the DNA is TGTGCCAGCAGCTTAACGGGGGAAGGCACTGAAGCTTTCTTT.

This clonotype turned up a few times. This chain joins TRBV5-5 and TRBJ1-3, with D unresolved. Trimming removed 2 bases at V and 3 bases at J, with 9 bases between. The germline CDR1 and CDR2 sequences are SGHKS and YYEKEE (reference sequence). The CDR3 is 14 residues long. The CDR3 reads CASSFTGYGNTIYF. For the CDR3, the DNA is TGTGCCAGCAGCTTTACGGGGTATGGAAACACCATATATTTT.

The gene calls are TRBV12-3 or TRBV12-4 and TRBJ2-1, with 7 bases identical to TRBD1. The CDR3 totals 14 residues. V lost 4 bases to trimming and J lost 8 bases; unmatched junction nucleotides: 8. CDR3 coding DNA: TGTGCCAGCAGTTCCCAGGGGGTCATTCATGAGCAGTTCTTC. Protein: CASSSQGVIHEQFF.

The V call is TRBV5-1, the J call TRBJ1-2, with 7 nucleotides matching TRBD1. Losses at the gene ends were 4 bases for V and 6 bases for J; bases not matched to a gene: 9. The CDR3 spans 14 residues. Germline CDR1 SGHRS, CDR2 YFSETQ. CDR3 amino acids: CASSPVEGGDGYTF. The CDR3 bases are TGCGCCAGCAGCCCCGTTGAAGGGGGCGATGGCTACACCTTC.